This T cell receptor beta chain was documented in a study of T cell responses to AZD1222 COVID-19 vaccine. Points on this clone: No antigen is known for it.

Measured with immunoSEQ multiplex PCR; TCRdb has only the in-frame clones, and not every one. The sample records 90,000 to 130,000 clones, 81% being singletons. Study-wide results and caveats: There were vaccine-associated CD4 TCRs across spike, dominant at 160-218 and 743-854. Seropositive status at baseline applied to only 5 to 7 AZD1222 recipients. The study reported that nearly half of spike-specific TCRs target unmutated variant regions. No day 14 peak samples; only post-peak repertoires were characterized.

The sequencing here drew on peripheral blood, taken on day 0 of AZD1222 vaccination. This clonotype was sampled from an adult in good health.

The CDR3 DNA is TGTGCCAGCAGTTACAGGACTAGTCTTGATACGCAGTATTTT. As protein: CASSYRTSLDTQYF. The V gene is TRBV6-5, the J gene TRBJ2-3; 7 bases map to TRBD2. This CDR3 spans 14 amino acids. Germline values: CDR1 MNHEY, CDR2 SVGAGI. Trimming cost V 2 bases and J 6 bases; bases outside gene matches: 5.